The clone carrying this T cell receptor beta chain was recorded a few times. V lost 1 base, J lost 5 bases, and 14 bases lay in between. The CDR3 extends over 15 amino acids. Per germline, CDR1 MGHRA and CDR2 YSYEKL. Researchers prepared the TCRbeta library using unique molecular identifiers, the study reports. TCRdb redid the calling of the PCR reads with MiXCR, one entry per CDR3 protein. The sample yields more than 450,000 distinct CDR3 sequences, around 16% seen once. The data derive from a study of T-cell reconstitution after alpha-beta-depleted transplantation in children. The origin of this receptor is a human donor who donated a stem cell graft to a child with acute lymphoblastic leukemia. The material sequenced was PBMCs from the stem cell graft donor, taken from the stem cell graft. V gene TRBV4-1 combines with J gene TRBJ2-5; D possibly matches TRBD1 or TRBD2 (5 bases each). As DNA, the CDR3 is TGCGCCAGCAGCCAAGTAGGGACGCAAGGGGAGACCCAGTACTTC. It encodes CASSQVGTQGETQYF.